The 18 T cell receptor beta chains presented below share a single source sample, sequenced in a study of PD-1 blockade in mismatch repair-deficient tumors (dated by TCRdb to 2016 to 2017). The meaning of the sample's time point label: peripheral blood before pembrolizumab. Preparation of the library involved the immunoSEQ multiplex PCR assay. Drawn from immuneACCESS, this table holds only the in-frame rearrangements with V and J called that TCRdb kept. Clones are partly lost; checked studies trace under half to an unresolved V gene and leave the rest unexplained. Recorded for this sample are around 49,000 clones; 65% to 80% of them occurred a single time. Together, the top ten hold less than 3.5% of the sample. This specimen consisted of PBMCs, obtained before pembrolizumab treatment. The receptors here all came from an adult with mismatch repair-deficient cancer.

In this sample, this clone turned up many times. The genes are TRBV19 and TRBJ2-1; 10 nucleotides agree with TRBD1. V shed 7 bases, J shed 7 bases, and the junction held 7 bases outside the gene matches. Germline values: CDR1 LNHDA, CDR2 SQIVND (reference sequence). The CDR3 loop spans 14 amino acids. The CDR3 sequence is CASNQPGQGNEQFF. The DNA for the CDR3 is TGTGCCAGTAACCAGCCGGGACAGGGGAATGAGCAGTTCTTC.

This clone was seen a handful of times. The CDR3 reads CAISDWRGNEQFF. CDR3 nucleotide sequence: TGTGCCATCAGTGATTGGCGAGGTAATGAGCAGTTCTTC. The V call is TRBV10-3, the J call TRBJ2-1, with no clear D. V lost 3 bases and J 7 bases, leaving 10 bases between the germline ends. Germline V lookup: CDR1 ENHRY, CDR2 SYGVKD. This CDR3 spans 13 amino acids.

This clone was seen more than once but under ten times. The rearrangement joins TRBV5-4 to TRBJ2-1; tentatively, D is TRBD1 or TRBD2 (5 bases each). Germline V CDR1 and CDR2: SGHNT, YYREEE (reference sequence). V was clipped by 4 bases and J by 6 bases, with 17 bases between them. The CDR3 spans 15 residues. In DNA form, the CDR3 reads TGTGCCAGCAGCCCACGGGACGGGCCGGTCAATGAGCAGTTCTTC. Translated: CASSPRDGPVNEQFF.

J is TRBJ2-1 and V is TRBV6-1; 8 bases map to TRBD2. V lost 1 base and J lost 2; bases outside the gene matches: 4. From germline, CDR1 is MNHNS and CDR2 SASEGT. The CDR3 covers 16 residues. The CDR3 reads CASSEVSGSPYNEQFF. In nucleotides, the CDR3 is TGTGCCAGCAGTGAAGTAAGCGGGAGCCCCTACAATGAGCAGTTCTTC.

The V call is TRBV9, the J call TRBJ2-5; 11 bases fit TRBD2. CDR1 and CDR2 from the germline V gene are SGDLS and YYNGEE. This CDR3 is 15 amino acids long. V was clipped by 0 bases and J by 4 bases; unmatched bases: 2. The CDR3 loop is CASSVATSGRETQYF. DNA for the CDR3: TGTGCCAGCAGCGTAGCTACTAGCGGGAGAGAGACCCAGTACTTC.

The V call is TRBV28, the J call TRBJ1-1; tentatively, D is TRBD1 (5 bases). V dropped 5 bases and J dropped 1 base, with 11 bases sitting between them. This CDR3 has 14 residues. Germline assignment: CDR1 MDHEN and CDR2 SYDVKM. CDR3 bases: TGTGCCAGCAGTACTCGGGGACGGAACACTGAAGCTTTCTTT. This gives the protein CASSTRGRNTEAFF.

V gene TRBV7-8 combines with J gene TRBJ2-5; 12 bases line up with TRBD2. This CDR3 has 20 amino acids. Germline V gene lookup returns CDR1 SGHVS and CDR2 FQNEAQ. Trimming took 1 base from V and 4 from J; bases not matched to a gene: 16. CDR3 sequence: CASSLGLGLAGGPKVETQYF. CDR3 nucleotide sequence: TGTGCCAGCAGCTTAGGGCTAGGGCTAGCGGGAGGGCCTAAAGTAGAGACCCAGTACTTC.

The V and J genes are TRBV5-8 and TRBJ2-3; D unclear. The CDR3 is 14 amino acids. Germline V gene data show CDR1 as SGHTS and CDR2 as YDEGEE. V lost 1 base, J lost 1 base, and 7 bases lay in between. The CDR3 nucleotides read TGTGCCAGCAGCTTGTCGGCAGGCACAGATACGCAGTATTTT. This translates into CASSLSAGTDTQYF.

This clone was picked up many times. This sequence joins TRBV6-1 and TRBJ1-2; perhaps TRBD1 as D (5 bases). This CDR3 contains 14 residues. Per germline, CDR1 MNHNS and CDR2 SASEGT. Trimming pared 7 bases from V and 2 bases from J, leaving 14 bases between. The CDR3 reads CASTLRGRNYGYTF. CDR3 DNA: TGTGCCAGCACTTTAAGGGGACGGAACTATGGCTACACCTTC.

This clone came up a few times. The chain employs TRBV7-9 and TRBJ1-1; D unclear. The CDR3 is 17 amino acids. Germline CDR1 reads SEHNR; CDR2 reads FQNEAQ (reference sequence). Deletions cut 5 bases from V and 3 bases from J, with 22 bases between. The CDR3 DNA reads as TGTGCCAGCAGCCACACATGGACGGGAGAGAGGGACACTGAAGCTTTCTTT. Translated: CASSHTWTGERDTEAFF.

The J gene is TRBJ1-5, the V gene TRBV9; maybe TRBD1 (5 bases). V was shortened by 0 bases and J by 4 bases, with 11 bases between the two germline ends. The CDR3 contains 15 residues. Germline loops: CDR1 SGDLS, CDR2 YYNGEE. In nucleotides, the CDR3 is TGTGCCAGCAGCGTAGCTGGAGGGGATAATCAGCCCCAGCATTTT. Translating it yields CASSVAGGDNQPQHF.

This clone was found a few times. V and J are TRBV7-2 and TRBJ1-5; D may be TRBD1 (6 bases). The CDR3 length is 13 residues. V was shortened by 3 bases and J by 4 bases, with 7 bases between the two germline ends. The germline gives CDR1 SGHTA, CDR2 FQGNSA. CDR3 sequence (DNA): TGTGCCAGCAGCTTTGACAGGAATCAGCCCCAGCATTTT. The encoded protein is CASSFDRNQPQHF.

The rearrangement joins TRBV9 to TRBJ2-5; 10 nucleotides match TRBD1. Germline CDR1 is SGDLS and CDR2 is YYNGEE. The CDR3 sequence is 15 residues long. V shed 2 bases, J shed 5 bases, and the junction held 6 bases outside the gene matches. The CDR3 sequence: CASSVEDRGPETQYF. The DNA for the CDR3 is TGTGCCAGCAGCGTCGAAGACAGGGGGCCTGAGACCCAGTACTTC.

This clone was seen only once. V gene TRBV18 combines with J gene TRBJ2-1; TRBD1 matches at 7 bases. Germline V lookup: CDR1 KGHSH, CDR2 LQKENI. CDR3 length: 15 residues. Trimming at V came to 2 bases and at J to 5 bases, leaving 6 bases not matched to a gene. The chain's CDR3 is CASSPRQGIDNEQFF. Here the CDR3 DNA reads TGTGCCAGCTCACCAAGACAGGGAATAGACAATGAGCAGTTCTTC.

The chain is built from TRBV4-2 and TRBJ2-6; D ambiguous. V gave up 4 bases and J gave up 2 bases, with 6 bases separating them. This CDR3 has 14 amino acids. The V gene's germline CDR1 is LGHNA and CDR2 YNFKEQ. CDR3 residues: CASSPSPGANVLTF. Written as DNA, the CDR3 is TGTGCCAGCAGCCCGAGCCCTGGGGCCAACGTCCTGACTTTC.

The chain recombines TRBV11-3 with TRBJ1-1; the D gene is possibly TRBD1 (5 bases). Germline CDR1 reads SGHNT; CDR2 reads YENEEA. V was cut by 5 bases and J by 5 bases, with 12 bases left in between. The CDR3 loop spans 13 amino acids. CDR3 nucleotides: TGTGCCAGCAGCCGCCCGGGACGGACTGAAGCTTTCTTT. It yields the protein CASSRPGRTEAFF.

The V call is TRBV4-1, the J call TRBJ2-1; a weak D match, TRBD2 (6 bases). This CDR3 is 14 amino acids long. V lost 2 bases and J lost 1, with 6 bases in between. Germline values: CDR1 MGHRA, CDR2 YSYEKL. The CDR3 bases are TGCGCCAGCAGCCAACTAGCGTCCTACAATGAGCAGTTCTTC. Translating gives CASSQLASYNEQFF.

V gene TRBV6-1 combines with J gene TRBJ2-5; 7 bases align to TRBD1. CDR1 and CDR2 from the germline V gene are MNHNS and SASEGT. This CDR3 region has 16 residues. V lost 1 base and J lost 1; bases outside the gene matches: 6. Here the CDR3 reads CASSEVPNRGQETQYF. CDR3 nucleotides: TGTGCCAGCAGTGAAGTCCCAAACAGGGGCCAAGAGACCCAGTACTTC.